This T cell receptor beta chain comes out of a study of blood T cell repertoires in COVID-19. Study at large: T cells, B-cell-depleted T cells, or PBMCs provided the cDNA or gDNA that served as material.

TCRdb keeps only in-frame clones here, not all; method: immunoSEQ multiplex PCR. The profile shows some 43,000 clones, over 65% of them singletons. The CDR3 covers 15 residues. V dropped 5 bases and J dropped 2; count of bases not matched to a gene: 6. Germline V lookup: CDR1 MNHEY, CDR2 SMNVEV (reference sequence). The chain employs TRBV27 and TRBJ1-5; 7 nucleotides match TRBD1. This sequence was found in a man between 50 and 59 years old with active or convalescent COVID-19. The sample taken for sequencing was peripheral blood. This chain's CDR3 is CASSQQGLGNQPQHF. The CDR3 DNA is TGTGCCAGCAGTCAACAGGGGTTGGGCAATCAGCCCCAGCATTTT.